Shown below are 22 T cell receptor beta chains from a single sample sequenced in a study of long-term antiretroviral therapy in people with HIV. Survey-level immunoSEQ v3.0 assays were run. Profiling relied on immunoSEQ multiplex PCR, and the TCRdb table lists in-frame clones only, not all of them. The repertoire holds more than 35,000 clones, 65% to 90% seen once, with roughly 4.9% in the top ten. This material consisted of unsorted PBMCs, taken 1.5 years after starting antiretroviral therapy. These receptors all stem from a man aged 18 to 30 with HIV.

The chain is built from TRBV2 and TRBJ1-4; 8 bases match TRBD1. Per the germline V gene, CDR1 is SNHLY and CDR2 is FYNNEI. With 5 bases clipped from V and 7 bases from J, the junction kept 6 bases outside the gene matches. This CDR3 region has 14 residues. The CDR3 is CASSPTGAGEKLFF. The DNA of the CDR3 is TGTGCCAGCAGTCCGACAGGGGCGGGTGAAAAACTGTTTTTT.

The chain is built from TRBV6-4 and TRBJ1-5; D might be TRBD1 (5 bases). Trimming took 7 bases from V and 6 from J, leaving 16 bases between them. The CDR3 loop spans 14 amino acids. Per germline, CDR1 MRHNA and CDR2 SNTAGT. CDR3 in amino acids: CASIEGQVSQPQHF. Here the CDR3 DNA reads TGTGCCAGCATTGAGGGGCAGGTGAGTCAGCCCCAGCATTTT.

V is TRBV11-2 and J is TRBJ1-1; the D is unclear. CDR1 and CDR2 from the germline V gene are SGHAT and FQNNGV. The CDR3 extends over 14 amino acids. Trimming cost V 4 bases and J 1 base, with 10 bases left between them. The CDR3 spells CASSSWSSNTEAFF. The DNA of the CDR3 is TGTGCCAGCAGCTCTTGGAGTTCGAACACTGAAGCTTTCTTT.

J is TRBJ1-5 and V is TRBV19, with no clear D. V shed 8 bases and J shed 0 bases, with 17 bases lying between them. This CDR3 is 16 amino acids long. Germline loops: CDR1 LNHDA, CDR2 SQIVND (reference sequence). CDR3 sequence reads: CASSIYAGNSNQPQHF. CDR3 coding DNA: TGTGCCAGTTCAATTTATGCAGGCAATAGCAATCAGCCCCAGCATTTT.

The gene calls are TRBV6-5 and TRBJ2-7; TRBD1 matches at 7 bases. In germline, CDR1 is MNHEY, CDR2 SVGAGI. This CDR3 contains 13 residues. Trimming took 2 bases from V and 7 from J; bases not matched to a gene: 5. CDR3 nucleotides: TGTGCCAGCAGTTACAGGGGGCTGGAGGAGCAGTACTTC. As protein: CASSYRGLEEQYF.

The CDR3: CATSRDSGTPPMELFF. In DNA, the CDR3 is TGTGCCACCAGCAGAGACTCCGGGACACCGCCAATGGAACTGTTTTTT. The chain recombines TRBV15 with TRBJ1-4; D is perhaps TRBD1 (6 bases). The CDR3 is 16 residues long. Germline CDR1 is LNHNV and CDR2 is YYDKDF (reference sequence). Trimming stripped 0 bases from V and 12 bases from J, with 20 bases between. Full variable domain (outside the CDR3, taken from reference TRBV15 and TRBJ1-4): DAMVIQNPRYQVTQFGKPVTLSCSQTLNHNVMYWYQQKSSQAPKLLFHYYDKDFNNEADTPDNFQSRRPNTSFCFLDIRSPGLGDTAMYLCATSRDSGTPPMELFFGSGTQLSVL.

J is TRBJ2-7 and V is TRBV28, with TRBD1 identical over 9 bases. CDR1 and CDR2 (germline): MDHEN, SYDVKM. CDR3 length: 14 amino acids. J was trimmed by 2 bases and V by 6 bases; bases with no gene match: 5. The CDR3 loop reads CASRRTGDPYEQYF. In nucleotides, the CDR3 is TGTGCCAGCAGAAGGACAGGGGACCCCTACGAGCAGTACTTC.

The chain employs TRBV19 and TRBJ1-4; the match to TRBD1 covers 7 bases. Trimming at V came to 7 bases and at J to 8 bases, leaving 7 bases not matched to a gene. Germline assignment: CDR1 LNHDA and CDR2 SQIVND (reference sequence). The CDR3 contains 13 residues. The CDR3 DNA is TGTGCCAGTAAGAGACAGGGAGACGAAAAACTGTTTTTT. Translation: CASKRQGDEKLFF.

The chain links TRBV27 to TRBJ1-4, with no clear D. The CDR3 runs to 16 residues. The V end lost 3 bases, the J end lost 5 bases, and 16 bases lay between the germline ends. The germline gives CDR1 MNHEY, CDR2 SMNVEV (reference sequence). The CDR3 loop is CASSLIHSLGNEKLFF. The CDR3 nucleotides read TGTGCCAGCAGTTTGATCCACTCCCTCGGGAATGAAAAACTGTTTTTT.

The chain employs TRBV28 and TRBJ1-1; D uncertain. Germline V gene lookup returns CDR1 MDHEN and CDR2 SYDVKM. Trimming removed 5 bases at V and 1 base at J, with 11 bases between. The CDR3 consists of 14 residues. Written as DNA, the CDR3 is TGTGCCAGCAGTCACGGAGGTTCGAACACTGAAGCTTTCTTT. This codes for CASSHGGSNTEAFF.

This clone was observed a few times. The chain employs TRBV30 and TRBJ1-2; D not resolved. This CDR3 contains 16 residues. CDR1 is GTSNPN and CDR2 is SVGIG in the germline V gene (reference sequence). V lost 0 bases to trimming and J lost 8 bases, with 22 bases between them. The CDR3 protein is CAWSVPPTLGIFGYTF. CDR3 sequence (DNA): TGTGCCTGGAGTGTACCCCCTACTCTCGGGATTTTCGGCTACACCTTC.

The DNA for the CDR3 is TGTGCCAGCAGTGGGAACGGGCTAAAACGGGATACGCAGTATTTT. Its protein product is CASSGNGLKRDTQYF. The gene calls are TRBV6-6 and TRBJ2-3; D not certain. Per germline, CDR1 MNHNY and CDR2 SVGAGI (reference sequence). Deletions cut 5 bases from V and 6 bases from J, with 18 bases between. CDR3 length equals 15 residues.

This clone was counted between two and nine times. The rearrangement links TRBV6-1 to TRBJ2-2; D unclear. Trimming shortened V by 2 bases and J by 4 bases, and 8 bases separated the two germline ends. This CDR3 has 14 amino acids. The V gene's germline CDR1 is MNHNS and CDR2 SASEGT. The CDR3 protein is CASSESLSTGELFF. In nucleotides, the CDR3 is TGTGCCAGCAGTGAATCCCTCAGCACCGGGGAGCTGTTTTTT.

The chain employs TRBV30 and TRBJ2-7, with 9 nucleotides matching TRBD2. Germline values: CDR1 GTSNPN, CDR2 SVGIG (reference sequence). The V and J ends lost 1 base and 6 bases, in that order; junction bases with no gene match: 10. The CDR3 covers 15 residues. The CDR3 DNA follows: TGTGCCTGGAGTGAGTCTAGCGGGGCGCTTGGCGAGCAGTACTTC. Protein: CAWSESSGALGEQYF. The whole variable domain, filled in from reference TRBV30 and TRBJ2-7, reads SQTIHQWPATLVQPVGSPLSLECTVEGTSNPNLYWYRQAAGRGLQLLFYSVGIGQISSEVPQNLSASRPQDRQFILSSKKLLLSDSGFYLCAWSESSGALGEQYFGPGTRLTVT.

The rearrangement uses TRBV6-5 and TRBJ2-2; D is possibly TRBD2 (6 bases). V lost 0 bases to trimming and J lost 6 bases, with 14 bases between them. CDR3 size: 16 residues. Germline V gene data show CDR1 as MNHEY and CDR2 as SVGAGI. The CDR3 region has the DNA TGTGCCAGCAGTTACTCGGGGGGTGTTGGGGCCGGGGAGCTGTTTTTT. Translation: CASSYSGGVGAGELFF.

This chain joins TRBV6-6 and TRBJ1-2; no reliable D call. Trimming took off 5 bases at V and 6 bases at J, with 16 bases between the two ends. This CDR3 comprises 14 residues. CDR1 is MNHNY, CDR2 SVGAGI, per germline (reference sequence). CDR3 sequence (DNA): TGTGCCAGCAGTCCCGTCCCTCCTTTGGATGGCTACACCTTC. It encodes CASSPVPPLDGYTF.

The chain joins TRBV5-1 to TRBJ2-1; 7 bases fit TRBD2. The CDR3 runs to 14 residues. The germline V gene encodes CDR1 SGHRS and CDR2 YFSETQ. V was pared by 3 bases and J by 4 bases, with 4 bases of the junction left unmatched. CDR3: CASSSQAGYNEQFF. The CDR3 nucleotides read TGCGCCAGCAGCTCCCAAGCGGGATACAATGAGCAGTTCTTC.

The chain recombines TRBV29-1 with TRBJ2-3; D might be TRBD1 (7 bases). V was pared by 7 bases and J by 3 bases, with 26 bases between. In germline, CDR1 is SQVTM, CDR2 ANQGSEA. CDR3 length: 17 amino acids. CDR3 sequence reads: CSAAGLYDRAGTDTQYF. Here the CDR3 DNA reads TGCAGCGCAGCGGGTTTGTACGACAGGGCAGGTACAGATACGCAGTATTTT.

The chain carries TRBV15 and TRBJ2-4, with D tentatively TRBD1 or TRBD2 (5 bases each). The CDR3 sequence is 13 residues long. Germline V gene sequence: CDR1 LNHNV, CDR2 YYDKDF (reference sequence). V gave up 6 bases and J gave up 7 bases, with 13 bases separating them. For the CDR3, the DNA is TGTGCCACCAGGATCGGGACGAGGAACATTCAGTACTTC. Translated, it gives CATRIGTRNIQYF.

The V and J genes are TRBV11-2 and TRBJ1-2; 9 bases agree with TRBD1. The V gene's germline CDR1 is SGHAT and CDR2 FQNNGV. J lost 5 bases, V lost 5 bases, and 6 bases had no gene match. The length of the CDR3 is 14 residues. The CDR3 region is CASSKQGAVYGYTF. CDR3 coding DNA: TGTGCCAGCAGCAAACAGGGGGCCGTGTATGGCTACACCTTC.

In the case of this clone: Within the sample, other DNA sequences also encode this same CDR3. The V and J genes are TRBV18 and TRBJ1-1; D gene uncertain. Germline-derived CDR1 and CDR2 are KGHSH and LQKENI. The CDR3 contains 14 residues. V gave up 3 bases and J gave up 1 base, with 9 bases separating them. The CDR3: CASSPETTNTEAFF. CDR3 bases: TGTGCCAGCTCACCTGAGACAACGAACACTGAAGCTTTCTTT.

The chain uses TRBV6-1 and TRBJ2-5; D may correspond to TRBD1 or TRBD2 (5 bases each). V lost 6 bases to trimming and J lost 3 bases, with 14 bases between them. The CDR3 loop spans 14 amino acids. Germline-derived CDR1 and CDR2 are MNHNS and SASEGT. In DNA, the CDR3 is TGTGCCAGCAGGAGGGGAAGGTTTGAAGAGACCCAGTACTTC. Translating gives CASRRGRFEETQYF.